This T cell receptor (beta chain) was captured in a study of control samples from healthy donors and cancer patients. Germline trimming cut 8 bases from V and 0 bases from J; bases unmatched to any gene: 1. Germline CDR1 MNHEY, CDR2 SVGAGI. The CDR3 contains 12 residues. Produced via immunoSEQ multiplex PCR; TCRdb's table is partial and in-frame only. The table has just under 75,000 clones, roughly 90% seen once. J is TRBJ2-7 and V is TRBV6-5, with TRBD2 matching 7 bases. This clonotype was sampled from a woman aged 50 to 60 in good health. Input material: blood. CDR3 bases: TGTGCCAGCTGCGGGAGCTCCTACGAGCAGTACTTC. Translated, it gives CASCGSSYEQYF.